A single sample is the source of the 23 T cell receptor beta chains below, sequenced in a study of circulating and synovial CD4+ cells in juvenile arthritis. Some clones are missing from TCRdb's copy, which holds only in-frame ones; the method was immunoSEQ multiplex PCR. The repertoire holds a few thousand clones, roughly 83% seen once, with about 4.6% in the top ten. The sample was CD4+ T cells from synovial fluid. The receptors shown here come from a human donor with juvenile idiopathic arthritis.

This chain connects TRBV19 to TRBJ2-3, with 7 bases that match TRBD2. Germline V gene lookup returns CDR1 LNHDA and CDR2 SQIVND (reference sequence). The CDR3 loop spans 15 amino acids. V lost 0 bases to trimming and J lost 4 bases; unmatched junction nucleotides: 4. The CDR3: CASSIDEGGPDTQYF. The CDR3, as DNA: TGTGCCAGTAGTATAGATGAGGGAGGGCCAGATACGCAGTATTTT.

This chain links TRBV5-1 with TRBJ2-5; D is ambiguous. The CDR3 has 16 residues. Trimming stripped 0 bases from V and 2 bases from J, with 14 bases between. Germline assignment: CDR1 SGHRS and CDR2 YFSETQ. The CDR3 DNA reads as TGCGCCAGCAGCTTGGACACCCTCCAGTTACAAGAGACCCAGTACTTC. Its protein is CASSLDTLQLQETQYF.

DNA of the CDR3: TGTGCCAGCAGCCTTTCGGACTCCAGCTCCTACGAGCAGTACTTC. Translation: CASSLSDSSSYEQYF. The V call is TRBV4-2, the J call TRBJ2-7, with TRBD2 as a possible D gene (5 bases). In germline, CDR1 is LGHNA, CDR2 YNFKEQ. Trimming cost V 4 bases and J 0 bases, with 13 bases left between them. CDR3 length: 15 residues.

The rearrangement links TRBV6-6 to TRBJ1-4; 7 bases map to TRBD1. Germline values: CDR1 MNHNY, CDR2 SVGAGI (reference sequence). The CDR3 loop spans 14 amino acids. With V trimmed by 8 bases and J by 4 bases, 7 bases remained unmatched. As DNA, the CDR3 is TGTGCCAGCCGGGTGACAGGGATTAATGAAAAACTGTTTTTT. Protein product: CASRVTGINEKLFF.

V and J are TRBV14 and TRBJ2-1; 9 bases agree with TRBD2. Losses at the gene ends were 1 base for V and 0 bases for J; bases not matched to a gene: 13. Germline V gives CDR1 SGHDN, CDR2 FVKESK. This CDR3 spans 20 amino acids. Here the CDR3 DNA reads TGTGCCAGCAGCCAAGGTCGAGGCGGGGGGGAACTAAGCTCCTACAATGAGCAGTTCTTC. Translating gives CASSQGRGGGELSSYNEQFF. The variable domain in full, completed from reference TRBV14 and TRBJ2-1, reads EAGVTQFPSHSVIEKGQTVTLRCDPISGHDNLYWYRRVMGKEIKFLLHFVKESKQDESGMPNNRFLAERTGGTYSTLKVQPAELEDSGVYFCASSQGRGGGELSSYNEQFFGPGTRLTVL.

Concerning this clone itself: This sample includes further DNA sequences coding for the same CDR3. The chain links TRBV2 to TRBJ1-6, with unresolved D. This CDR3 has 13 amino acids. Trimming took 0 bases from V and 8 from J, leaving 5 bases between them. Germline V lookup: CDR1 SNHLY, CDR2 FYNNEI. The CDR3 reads CASSEASYSPLHF. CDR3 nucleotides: TGTGCCAGCAGTGAAGCCAGTTATTCACCCCTCCACTTT.

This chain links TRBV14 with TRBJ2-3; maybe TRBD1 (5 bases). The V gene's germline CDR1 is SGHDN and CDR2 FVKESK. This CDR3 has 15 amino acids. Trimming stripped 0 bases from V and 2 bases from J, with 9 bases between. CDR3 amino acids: CASSQDLTATDTQYF. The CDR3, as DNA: TGTGCCAGCAGCCAAGATTTGACAGCCACAGATACGCAGTATTTT.

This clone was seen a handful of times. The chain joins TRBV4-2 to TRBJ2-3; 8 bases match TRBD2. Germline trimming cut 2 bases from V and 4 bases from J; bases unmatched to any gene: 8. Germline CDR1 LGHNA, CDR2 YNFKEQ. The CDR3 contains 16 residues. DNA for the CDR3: TGTGCCAGCAGCCAACGGGGAGCGGGAGCATCAGATACGCAGTATTTT. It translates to CASSQRGAGASDTQYF.

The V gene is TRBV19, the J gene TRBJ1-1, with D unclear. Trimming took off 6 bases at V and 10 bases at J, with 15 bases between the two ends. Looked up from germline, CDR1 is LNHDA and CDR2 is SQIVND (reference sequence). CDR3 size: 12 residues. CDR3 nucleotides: TGTGCCAGTAGGAAAAATGACTTCCTAGCTTTCTTT. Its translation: CASRKNDFLAFF.

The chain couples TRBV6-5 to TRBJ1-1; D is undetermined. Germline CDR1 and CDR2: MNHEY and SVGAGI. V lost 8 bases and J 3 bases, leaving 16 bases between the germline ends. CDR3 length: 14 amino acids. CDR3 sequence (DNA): TGTGCCAGCGGGAGTTTCCATTTATACACTGAAGCTTTCTTT. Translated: CASGSFHLYTEAFF.

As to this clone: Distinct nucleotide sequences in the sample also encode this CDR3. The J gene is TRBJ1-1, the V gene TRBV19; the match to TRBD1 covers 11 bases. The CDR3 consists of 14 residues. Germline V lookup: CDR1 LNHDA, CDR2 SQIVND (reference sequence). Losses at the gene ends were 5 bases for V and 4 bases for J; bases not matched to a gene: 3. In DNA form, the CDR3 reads TGTGCCAGTAGTTCGGGGACAGGGGGCACTGAAGCTTTCTTT. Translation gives CASSSGTGGTEAFF. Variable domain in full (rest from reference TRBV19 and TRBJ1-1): DGGITQSPKYLFRKEGQNVTLSCEQNLNHDAMYWYRQDPGQGLRLIYYSQIVNDFQKGDIAEGYSVSREKKESFPLTVTSAQKNPTAFYLCASSSGTGGTEAFFGQGTRLTVV.

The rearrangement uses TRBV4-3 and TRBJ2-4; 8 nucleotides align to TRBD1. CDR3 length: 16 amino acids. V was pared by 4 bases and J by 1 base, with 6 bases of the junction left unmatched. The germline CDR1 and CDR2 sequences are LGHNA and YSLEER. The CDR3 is CASSPDRVRAKNIQYF. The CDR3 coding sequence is TGCGCCAGCAGCCCGGACAGGGTGAGGGCCAAAAACATTCAGTACTTC.

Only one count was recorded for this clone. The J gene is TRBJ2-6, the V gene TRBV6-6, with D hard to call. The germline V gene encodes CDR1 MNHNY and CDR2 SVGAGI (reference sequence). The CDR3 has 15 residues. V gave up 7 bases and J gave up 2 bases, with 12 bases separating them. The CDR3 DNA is TGTGCCAGCACCTTATCGGGTACTGGGGCCAACGTCCTGACTTTC. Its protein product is CASTLSGTGANVLTF.

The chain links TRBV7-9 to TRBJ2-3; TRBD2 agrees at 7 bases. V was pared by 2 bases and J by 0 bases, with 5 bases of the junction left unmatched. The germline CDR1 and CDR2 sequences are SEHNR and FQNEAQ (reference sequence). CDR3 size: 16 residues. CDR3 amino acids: CASSLLAGVSTDTQYF. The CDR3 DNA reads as TGTGCCAGCAGCTTATTGGCGGGAGTGAGCACAGATACGCAGTATTTT.

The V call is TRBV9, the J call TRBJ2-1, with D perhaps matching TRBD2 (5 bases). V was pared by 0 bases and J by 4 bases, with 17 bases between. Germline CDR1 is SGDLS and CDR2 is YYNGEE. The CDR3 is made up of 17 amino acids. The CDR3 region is CASSVGPSGLTYNEQFF. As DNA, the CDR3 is TGTGCCAGCAGCGTAGGCCCCTCTGGACTTACTTACAATGAGCAGTTCTTC.

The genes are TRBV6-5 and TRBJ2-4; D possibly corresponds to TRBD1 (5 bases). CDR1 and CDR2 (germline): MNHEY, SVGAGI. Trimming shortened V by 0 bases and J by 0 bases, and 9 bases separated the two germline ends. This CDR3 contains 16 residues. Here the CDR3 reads CASSYSKGLAKNIQYF. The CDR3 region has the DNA TGTGCCAGCAGTTACTCGAAGGGGCTAGCCAAAAACATTCAGTACTTC.

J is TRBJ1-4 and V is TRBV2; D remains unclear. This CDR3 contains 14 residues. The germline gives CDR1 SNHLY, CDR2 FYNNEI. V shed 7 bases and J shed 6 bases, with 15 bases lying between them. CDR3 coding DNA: TGTGCCAGCATGGGAGGTTCCTTTTATGAAAAACTGTTTTTT. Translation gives CASMGGSFYEKLFF. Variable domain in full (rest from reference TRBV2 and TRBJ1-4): EPEVTQTPSHQVTQMGQEVILRCVPISNHLYFYWYRQILGQKVEFLVSFYNNEISEKSEIFDDQFSVERPDGSNFTLKIRSTKLEDSAMYFCASMGGSFYEKLFFGSGTQLSVL.

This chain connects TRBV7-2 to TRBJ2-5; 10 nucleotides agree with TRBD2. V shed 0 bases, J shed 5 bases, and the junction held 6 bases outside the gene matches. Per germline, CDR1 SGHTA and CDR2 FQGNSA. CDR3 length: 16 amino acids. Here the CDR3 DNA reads TGTGCCAGCAGCTTAGCCACAGCGGGGGGGCGGGAGACCCAGTACTTC. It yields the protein CASSLATAGGRETQYF.

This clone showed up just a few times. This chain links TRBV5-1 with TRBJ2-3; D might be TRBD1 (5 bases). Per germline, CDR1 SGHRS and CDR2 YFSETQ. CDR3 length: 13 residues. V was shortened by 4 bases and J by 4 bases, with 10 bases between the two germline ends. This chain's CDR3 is CASSMAGSDTQYF. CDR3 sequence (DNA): TGCGCCAGCAGCATGGCAGGGTCAGATACGCAGTATTTT.

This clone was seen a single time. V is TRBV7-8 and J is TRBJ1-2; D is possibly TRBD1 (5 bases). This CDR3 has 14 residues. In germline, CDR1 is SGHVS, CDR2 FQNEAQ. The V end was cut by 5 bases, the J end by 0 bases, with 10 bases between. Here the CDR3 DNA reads TGTGCCAGCAGCCCCGACAGCGCTAACTATGGCTACACCTTC. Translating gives CASSPDSANYGYTF.

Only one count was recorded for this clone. CDR3 nucleotide sequence: TGTGCCAGCTCACCGAGGAACACAGGGAACACTGAAGCTTTCTTT. This codes for CASSPRNTGNTEAFF. This sequence joins TRBV18 and TRBJ1-1, with a tentative D call TRBD1 (5 bases). From germline, CDR1 is KGHSH and CDR2 LQKENI. Trimming removed 3 bases at V and 1 base at J, with 12 bases between. The CDR3 has 15 amino acids.

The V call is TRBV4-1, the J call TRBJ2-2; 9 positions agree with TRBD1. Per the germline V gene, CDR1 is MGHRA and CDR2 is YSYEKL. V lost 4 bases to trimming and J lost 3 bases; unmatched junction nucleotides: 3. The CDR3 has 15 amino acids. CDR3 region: CASSRGDRDTGELFF. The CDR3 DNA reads TGCGCCAGCAGCCGAGGGGACAGGGACACCGGGGAGCTGTTTTTT.

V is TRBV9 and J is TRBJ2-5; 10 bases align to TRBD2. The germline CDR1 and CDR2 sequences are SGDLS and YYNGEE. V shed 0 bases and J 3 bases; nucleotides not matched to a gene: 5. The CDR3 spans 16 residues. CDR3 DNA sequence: TGTGCCAGCAGCGTAGGCCCACTAGCGGGAAAAGAGACCCAGTACTTC. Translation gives CASSVGPLAGKETQYF.